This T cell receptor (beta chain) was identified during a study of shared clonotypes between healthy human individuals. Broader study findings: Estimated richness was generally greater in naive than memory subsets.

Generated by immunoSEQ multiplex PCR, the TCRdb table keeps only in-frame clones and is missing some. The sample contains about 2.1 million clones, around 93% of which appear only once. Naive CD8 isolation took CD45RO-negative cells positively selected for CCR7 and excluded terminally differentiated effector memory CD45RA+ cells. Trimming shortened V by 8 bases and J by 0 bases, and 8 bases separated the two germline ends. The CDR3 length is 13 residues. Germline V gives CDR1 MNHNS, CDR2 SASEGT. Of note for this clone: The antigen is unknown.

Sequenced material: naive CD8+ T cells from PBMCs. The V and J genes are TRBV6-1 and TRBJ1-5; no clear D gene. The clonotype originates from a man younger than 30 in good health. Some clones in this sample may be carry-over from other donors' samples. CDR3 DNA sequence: TGTGCCAGCTGGGCCTATAGCAATCAGCCCCAGCATTTT. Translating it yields CASWAYSNQPQHF.